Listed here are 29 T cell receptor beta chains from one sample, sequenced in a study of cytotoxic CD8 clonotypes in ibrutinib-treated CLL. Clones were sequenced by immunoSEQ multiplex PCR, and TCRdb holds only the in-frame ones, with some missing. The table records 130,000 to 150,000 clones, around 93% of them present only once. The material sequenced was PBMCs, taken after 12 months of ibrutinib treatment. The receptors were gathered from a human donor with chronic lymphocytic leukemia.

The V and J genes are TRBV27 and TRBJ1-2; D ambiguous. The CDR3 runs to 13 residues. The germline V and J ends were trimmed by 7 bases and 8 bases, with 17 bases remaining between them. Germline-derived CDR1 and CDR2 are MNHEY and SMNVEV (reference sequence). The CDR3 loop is CASNGFGRGGYTF. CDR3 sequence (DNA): TGTGCCAGCAATGGGTTCGGCAGAGGGGGCTACACCTTC.

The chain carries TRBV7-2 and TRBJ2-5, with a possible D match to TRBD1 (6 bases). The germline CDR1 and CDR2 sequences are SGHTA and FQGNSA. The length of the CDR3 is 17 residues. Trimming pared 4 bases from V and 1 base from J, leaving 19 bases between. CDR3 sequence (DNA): TGTGCCAGCAGCTGGACGCTTTACCGGACAGCCCAAGAGACCCAGTACTTC. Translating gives CASSWTLYRTAQETQYF.

The CDR3 DNA reads as TGTGCCAGAAGCCTAGGACACCACGGAAACACCATATATTTT. Translating it yields CARSLGHHGNTIYF. The chain links TRBV5-3 to TRBJ1-3; D is perhaps TRBD1 (5 bases). TRBV5-3 qualifies as an ORF whose function is uncertain. Deletions cut 4 bases from V and 4 bases from J, with 12 bases between. The CDR3 is 14 amino acids.

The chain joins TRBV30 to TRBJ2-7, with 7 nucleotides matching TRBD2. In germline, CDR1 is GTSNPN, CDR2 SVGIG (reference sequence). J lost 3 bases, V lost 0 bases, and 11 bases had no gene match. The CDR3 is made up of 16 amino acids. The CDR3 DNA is TGTGCCTGGAGTGTACTTGGGGGGGAAATCGACTACGAGCAGTACTTC. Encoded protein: CAWSVLGGEIDYEQYF.

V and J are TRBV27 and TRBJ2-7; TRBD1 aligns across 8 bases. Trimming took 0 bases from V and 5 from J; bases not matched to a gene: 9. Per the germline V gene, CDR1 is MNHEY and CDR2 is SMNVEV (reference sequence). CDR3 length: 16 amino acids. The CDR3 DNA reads TGTGCCAGCAGTTTATCCGCCGGACAGGGTTTGCACGAGCAGTACTTC. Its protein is CASSLSAGQGLHEQYF.

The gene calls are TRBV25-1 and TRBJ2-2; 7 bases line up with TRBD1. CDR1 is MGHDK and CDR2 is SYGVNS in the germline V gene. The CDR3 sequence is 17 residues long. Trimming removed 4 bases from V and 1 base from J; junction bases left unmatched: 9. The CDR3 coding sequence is TGTGCCAGCAGTGCCCGACAGGGATTGGGGAACACCGGGGAGCTGTTTTTT. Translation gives CASSARQGLGNTGELFF.

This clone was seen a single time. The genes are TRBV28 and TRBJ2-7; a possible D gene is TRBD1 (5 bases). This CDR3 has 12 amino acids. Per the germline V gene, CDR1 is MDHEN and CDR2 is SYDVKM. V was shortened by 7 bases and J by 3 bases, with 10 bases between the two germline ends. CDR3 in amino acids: CASTLDNYEQYF. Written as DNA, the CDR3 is TGTGCCAGCACCTTGGACAACTACGAGCAGTACTTC.

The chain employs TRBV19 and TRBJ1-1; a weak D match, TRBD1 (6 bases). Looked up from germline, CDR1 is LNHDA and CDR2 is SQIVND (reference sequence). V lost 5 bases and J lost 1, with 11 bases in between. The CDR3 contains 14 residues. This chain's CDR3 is CASSPWTENTEAFF. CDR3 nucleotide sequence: TGTGCCAGTAGTCCTTGGACAGAGAACACTGAAGCTTTCTTT.

The CDR3 here is CASSFQPGNTEAFF. The CDR3 bases are TGTGCCAGCAGCTTCCAACCGGGGAACACTGAAGCTTTCTTT. This sequence joins TRBV14 and TRBJ1-1; D remains ambiguous. V dropped 5 bases and J dropped 1 base, with 11 bases sitting between them. CDR1 SGHDN and CDR2 FVKESK come from the germline V gene. The CDR3 covers 14 residues.

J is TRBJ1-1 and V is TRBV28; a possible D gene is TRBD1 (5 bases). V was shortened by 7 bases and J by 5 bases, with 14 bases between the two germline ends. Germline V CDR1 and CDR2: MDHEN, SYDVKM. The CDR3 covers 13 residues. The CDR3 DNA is TGTGCCAGCAATGTAGACAGAAGGACTGAAGCTTTCTTT. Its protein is CASNVDRRTEAFF. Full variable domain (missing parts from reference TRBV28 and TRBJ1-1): DVKVTQSSRYLVKRTGEKVFLECVQDMDHENMFWYRQDPGLGLRLIYFSYDVKMKEKGDIPEGYSVSREKKERFSLILESASTNQTSMYLCASNVDRRTEAFFGQGTRLTVV.

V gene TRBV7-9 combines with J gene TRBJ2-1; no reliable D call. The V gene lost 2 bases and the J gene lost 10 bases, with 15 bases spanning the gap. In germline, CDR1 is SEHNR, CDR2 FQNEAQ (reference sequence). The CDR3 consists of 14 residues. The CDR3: CASSLPRNSKEQFF. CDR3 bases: TGTGCCAGCAGCTTACCCCGAAACTCCAAAGAGCAGTTCTTC.

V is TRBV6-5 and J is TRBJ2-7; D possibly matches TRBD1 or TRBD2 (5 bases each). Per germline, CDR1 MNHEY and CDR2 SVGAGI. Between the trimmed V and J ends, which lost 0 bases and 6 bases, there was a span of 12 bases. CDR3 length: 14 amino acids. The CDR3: CASSYSGEGSEQYF. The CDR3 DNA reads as TGTGCCAGCAGTTACTCGGGGGAAGGAAGCGAGCAGTACTTC.

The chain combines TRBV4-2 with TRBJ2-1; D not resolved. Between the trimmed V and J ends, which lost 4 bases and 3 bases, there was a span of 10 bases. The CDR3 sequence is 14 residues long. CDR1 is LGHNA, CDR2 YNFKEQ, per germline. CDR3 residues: CASSPGTVYNEQFF. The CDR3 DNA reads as TGTGCCAGCAGCCCCGGCACAGTCTACAATGAGCAGTTCTTC.

This CDR3 is CASSFRDRVVNEQFF. CDR3 coding DNA: TGTGCCAGCAGCTTCCGGGACAGGGTTGTGAATGAGCAGTTCTTC. The chain is built from TRBV7-3 and TRBJ2-1; 9 bases match TRBD1. CDR3 size: 15 residues. The junction had 7 bases not matched to a gene; V was cut back by 3 bases and J by 7 bases. Looked up from germline, CDR1 is SGHTA and CDR2 is FQGTGA. Full variable domain (rest looked up from reference TRBV7-3 and TRBJ2-1): GAGVSQTPSNKVTEKGKYVELRCDPISGHTALYWYRQSLGQGPEFLIYFQGTGAADDSGLPNDRFFAVRPEGSVSTLKIQRTERGDSAVYLCASSFRDRVVNEQFFGPGTRLTVL.

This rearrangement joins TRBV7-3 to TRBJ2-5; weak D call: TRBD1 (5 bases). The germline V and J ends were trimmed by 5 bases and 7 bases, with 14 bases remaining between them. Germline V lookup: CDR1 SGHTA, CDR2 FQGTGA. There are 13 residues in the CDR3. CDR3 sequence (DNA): TGTGCCAGCAGCCCAGGGATCACAGGGACCCAGTACTTC. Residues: CASSPGITGTQYF.

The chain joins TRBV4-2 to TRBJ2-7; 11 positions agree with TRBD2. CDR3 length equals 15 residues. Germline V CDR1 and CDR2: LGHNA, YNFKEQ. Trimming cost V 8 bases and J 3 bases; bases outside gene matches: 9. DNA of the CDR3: TGTGCCAGCTCTACCGGGACTAGCGGAAACTACGAGCAGTACTTC. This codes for CASSTGTSGNYEQYF.

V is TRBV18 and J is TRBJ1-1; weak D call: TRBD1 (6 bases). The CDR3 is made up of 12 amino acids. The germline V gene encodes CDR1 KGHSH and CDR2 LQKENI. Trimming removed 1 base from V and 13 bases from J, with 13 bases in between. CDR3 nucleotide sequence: TGTGCCAGCTCACCACTCCAAGGGGGGGATTTCTTT. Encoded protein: CASSPLQGGDFF.

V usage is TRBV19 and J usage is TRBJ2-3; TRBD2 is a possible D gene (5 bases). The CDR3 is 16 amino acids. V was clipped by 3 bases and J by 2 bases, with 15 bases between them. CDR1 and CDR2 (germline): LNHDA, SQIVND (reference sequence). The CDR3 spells CASSIAAGSFTDTQYF. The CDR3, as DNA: TGTGCCAGTAGTATTGCCGCGGGCTCCTTCACAGATACGCAGTATTTT.

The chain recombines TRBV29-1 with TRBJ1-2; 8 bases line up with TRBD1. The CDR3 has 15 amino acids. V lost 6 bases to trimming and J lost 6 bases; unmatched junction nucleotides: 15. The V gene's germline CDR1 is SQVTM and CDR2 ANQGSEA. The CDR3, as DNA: TGCAGCGTAACTAGCCCACAGACAGGGGTACATGGCTACACCTTC. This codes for CSVTSPQTGVHGYTF.

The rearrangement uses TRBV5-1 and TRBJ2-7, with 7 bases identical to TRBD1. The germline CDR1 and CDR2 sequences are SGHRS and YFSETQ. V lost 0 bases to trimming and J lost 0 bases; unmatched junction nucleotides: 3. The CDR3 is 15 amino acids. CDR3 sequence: CASSLEGTASYEQYF. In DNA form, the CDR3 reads TGCGCCAGCAGCTTGGAGGGGACAGCCTCCTACGAGCAGTACTTC.

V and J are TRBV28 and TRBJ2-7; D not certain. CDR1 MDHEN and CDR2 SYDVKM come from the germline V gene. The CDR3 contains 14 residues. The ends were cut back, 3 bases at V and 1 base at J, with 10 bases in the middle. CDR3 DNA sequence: TGTGCCAGCAGTTTTACCTTTCTTTCCTACGAGCAGTACTTC. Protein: CASSFTFLSYEQYF.

The CDR3 loop reads CASSPFQSSGNTIYF. The CDR3 DNA is TGTGCCAGCAGCCCTTTTCAAAGCTCTGGAAACACCATATATTTT. The chain combines TRBV6-1 with TRBJ1-3, with unresolved D. The CDR3 consists of 15 residues. The V end was cut by 6 bases, the J end by 0 bases, with 12 bases between. The germline V gene encodes CDR1 MNHNS and CDR2 SASEGT.

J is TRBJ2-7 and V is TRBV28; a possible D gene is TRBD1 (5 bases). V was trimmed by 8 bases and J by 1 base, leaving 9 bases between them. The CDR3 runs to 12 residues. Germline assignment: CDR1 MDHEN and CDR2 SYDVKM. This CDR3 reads CASGRESYEQYF. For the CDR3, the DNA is TGTGCCAGCGGCAGGGAATCCTACGAGCAGTACTTC.

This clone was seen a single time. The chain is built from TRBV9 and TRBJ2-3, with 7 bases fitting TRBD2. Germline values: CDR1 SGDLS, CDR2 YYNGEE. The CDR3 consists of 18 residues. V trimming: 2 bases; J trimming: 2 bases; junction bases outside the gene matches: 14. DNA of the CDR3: TGTGCCAGCAGCGTCCCCTCCGAAGGAGCGGGGTACACAGATACGCAGTATTTT. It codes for CASSVPSEGAGYTDTQYF.

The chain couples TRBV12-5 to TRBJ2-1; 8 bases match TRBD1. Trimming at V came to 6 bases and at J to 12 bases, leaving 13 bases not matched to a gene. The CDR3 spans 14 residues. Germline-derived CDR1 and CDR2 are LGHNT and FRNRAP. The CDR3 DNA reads TGTGCTAGTGGGACTAAAACCGGACAGGGCGGGCAGTTCTTC. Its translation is CASGTKTGQGGQFF.

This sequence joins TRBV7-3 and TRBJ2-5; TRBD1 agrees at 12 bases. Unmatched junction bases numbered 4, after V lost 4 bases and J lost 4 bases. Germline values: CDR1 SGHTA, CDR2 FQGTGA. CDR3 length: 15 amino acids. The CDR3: CASSSGTGGAETQYF. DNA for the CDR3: TGTGCCAGCAGCTCCGGGACAGGGGGCGCAGAGACCCAGTACTTC. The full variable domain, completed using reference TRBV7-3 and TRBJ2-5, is GAGVSQTPSNKVTEKGKYVELRCDPISGHTALYWYRQSLGQGPEFLIYFQGTGAADDSGLPNDRFFAVRPEGSVSTLKIQRTERGDSAVYLCASSSGTGGAETQYFGPGTRLLVL.

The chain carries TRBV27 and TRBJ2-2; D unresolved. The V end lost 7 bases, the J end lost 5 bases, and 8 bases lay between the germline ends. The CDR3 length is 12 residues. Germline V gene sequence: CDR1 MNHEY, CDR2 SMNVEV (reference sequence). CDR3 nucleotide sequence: TGTGCCAGCACCTTGGGAACCGGGGAGCTGTTTTTT. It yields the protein CASTLGTGELFF.

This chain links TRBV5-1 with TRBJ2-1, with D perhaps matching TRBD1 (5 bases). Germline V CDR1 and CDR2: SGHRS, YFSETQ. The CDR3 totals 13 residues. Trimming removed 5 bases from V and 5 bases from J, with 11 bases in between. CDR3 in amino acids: CASRQDGDNEQFF. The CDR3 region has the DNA TGCGCCAGCAGACAGGACGGAGACAATGAGCAGTTCTTC.

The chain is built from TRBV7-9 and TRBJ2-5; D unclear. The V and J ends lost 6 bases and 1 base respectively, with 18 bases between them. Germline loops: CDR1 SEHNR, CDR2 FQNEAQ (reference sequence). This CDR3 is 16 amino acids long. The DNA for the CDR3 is TGTGCCAGCAGAGCTAGGTGGGCTAACCCCCAAGAGACCCAGTACTTC. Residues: CASRARWANPQETQYF. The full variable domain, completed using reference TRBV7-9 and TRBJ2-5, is DTGVSQNPRHKITKRGQNVTFRCDPISEHNRLYWYRQTLGQGPEFLTYFQNEAQLEKSRLLSDRFSAERPKGSFSTLEIQRTEQGDSAMYLCASRARWANPQETQYFGPGTRLLVL.